This T cell receptor (beta chain) was observed in a study of CD8 T cells in ankylosing spondylitis. Study outcomes and limitations: A TCR beta motif made of fewer than 10 highly homologous variants seemed typical of ankylosing spondylitis blood.

This CDR3 has 16 residues. The V gene's germline CDR1 is SGHTA and CDR2 FQGNSA. With 4 bases clipped from V and 7 bases from J, the junction kept 12 bases outside the gene matches. TCRdb called the 5' RACE reads again in MiXCR, with one record for every CDR3 protein. Here the sample spans 100,000 to 150,000 distinct CDR3 sequences, roughly 18% being singletons. On this clonotype: The antigen is not known.

The rearrangement links TRBV7-2 to TRBJ2-1; 8 positions agree with TRBD2. Sequenced input: blood, either unsorted or a sorted T cell fraction (not recorded which). This sequence originates from a male donor with ankylosing spondylitis. The CDR3 here is CASSYPGRAESNEQFF. CDR3 bases: TGTGCCAGCAGCTACCCCGGGAGGGCCGAGAGTAATGAGCAGTTCTTC.